The 30 T cell receptor beta chains given below trace back to one sample, sequenced in a study of OX40 agonist ivuxolimab in advanced cancers. Profiled with immunoSEQ multiplex PCR; TCRdb holds only in-frame clones, not every one. The table records roughly 30,000 clones, 74% of them present only once. Sample: CD4+ or CD8+ T cells sorted from blood, taken in a trial of the OX40 agonist ivuxolimab. The receptors originated from an adult with an advanced solid tumor such as melanoma, head and neck, liver or kidney cancer.

This chain joins TRBV27 and TRBJ1-2; TRBD1 matches 9 bases. The CDR3 runs 13 residues. V lost 4 bases, J lost 4 bases, and 1 base stayed unmatched. In germline, CDR1 is MNHEY, CDR2 SMNVEV (reference sequence). The CDR3 DNA reads as TGTGCCAGCAGTTCGACAGGGGGCTATGGCTACACCTTC. Residues: CASSSTGGYGYTF.

The chain has TRBV7-2 and TRBJ1-2; 10 nucleotides agree with TRBD1. The germline V gene has CDR1 SGHTA and CDR2 FQGNSA. The CDR3 runs 16 residues. V lost 2 bases and J lost 1; bases outside the gene matches: 4. The CDR3 DNA reads as TGTGCCAGCAGCTTAAGGGACAGGGGATTTAACTATGGCTACACCTTC. Protein: CASSLRDRGFNYGYTF.

V and J are TRBV27 and TRBJ1-1, with a tentative D call TRBD1 (5 bases). Looked up from germline, CDR1 is MNHEY and CDR2 is SMNVEV (reference sequence). V lost 2 bases, J lost 0 bases, and 7 bases lay in between. CDR3 length: 14 residues. The CDR3 nucleotides read TGTGCCAGCAGTTTAGGAGGGGTGAACACTGAAGCTTTCTTT. As protein: CASSLGGVNTEAFF.

The chain's CDR3 is CASSLEAGGQVDTQYF. The CDR3 DNA reads as TGTGCCAGCAGCTTAGAAGCGGGGGGGCAAGTAGATACGCAGTATTTT. This chain joins TRBV11-2 and TRBJ2-3; 10 nucleotides align to TRBD2. The CDR3 spans 16 residues. Trimming removed 0 bases from V and 5 bases from J; junction bases left unmatched: 5. Germline V lookup: CDR1 SGHAT, CDR2 FQNNGV.

V gene TRBV5-4 combines with J gene TRBJ1-1; the D is unclear. This CDR3 has 12 amino acids. The V and J ends lost 3 bases and 6 bases respectively, with 9 bases between them. Germline-derived CDR1 and CDR2 are SGHNT and YYREEE (reference sequence). The DNA for the CDR3 is TGTGCCAGCAGCTCCTCTTATCCTGAAGCTTTCTTT. Translated: CASSSSYPEAFF.

The chain joins TRBV28 to TRBJ1-6, with a tentative D call TRBD1 (5 bases). Trimming pared 6 bases from V and 5 bases from J, leaving 14 bases between. The germline CDR1 and CDR2 sequences are MDHEN and SYDVKM. The CDR3 length is 15 residues. The CDR3 sequence is CASRKGAPNNSPLHF. The CDR3 DNA sequence: TGTGCCAGCAGGAAAGGGGCACCCAATAATTCACCCCTCCACTTT.

The CDR3 DNA reads as TGTGCCAGCAGTTTTCTTGGACAGACCGGGGAGCTGTTTTTT. The encoded protein is CASSFLGQTGELFF. The J gene is TRBJ2-2, the V gene TRBV28; tentative D call: TRBD1 (6 bases). CDR1 and CDR2 from the germline V gene are MDHEN and SYDVKM. The ends were cut back, 3 bases at V and 5 bases at J, with 10 bases in the middle. The CDR3 consists of 14 residues.

J is TRBJ2-5 and V is TRBV4-2, with TRBD2 matching 7 bases. The CDR3 spans 15 residues. Trimming at V came to 6 bases and at J to 4 bases, leaving 11 bases not matched to a gene. Germline V lookup: CDR1 LGHNA, CDR2 YNFKEQ. In DNA, the CDR3 is TGTGCCAGCAGTCTGCCCGGCGGGGGTACAGAGACCCAGTACTTC. Its translation is CASSLPGGGTETQYF.

This clone was seen a handful of times. The V and J genes are TRBV7-2 and TRBJ2-3; tentatively, D is TRBD2 (7 bases). Germline loops: CDR1 SGHTA, CDR2 FQGNSA. The CDR3 loop spans 15 amino acids. V was shortened by 5 bases and J by 5 bases, with 17 bases between the two germline ends. CDR3 sequence: CASSVRGSGVDTQYF. CDR3 sequence (DNA): TGTGCCAGCAGCGTCAGGGGCAGCGGGGTAGATACGCAGTATTTT.

This clone was counted between two and nine times. The genes are TRBV6-5 and TRBJ1-6; D call uncertain. This CDR3 contains 12 residues. CDR1 and CDR2 from the germline V gene are MNHEY and SVGAGI. The V end lost 6 bases, the J end lost 9 bases, and 9 bases lay between the germline ends. The CDR3 region is CASRTPGSPLHF. The DNA for the CDR3 is TGTGCCAGCAGAACACCGGGTTCACCCCTCCACTTT.

The chain carries TRBV19 and TRBJ1-3; D is unresolved. This CDR3 region has 15 residues. Trimming removed 1 base from V and 0 bases from J, with 7 bases in between. CDR1 LNHDA and CDR2 SQIVND come from the germline V gene (reference sequence). CDR3 amino acids: CASSIVAASGNTIYF. The CDR3 nucleotides read TGTGCCAGTAGTATAGTGGCGGCCTCTGGAAACACCATATATTTT.

This chain connects TRBV30 to TRBJ1-6; D is uncertain. CDR3 size: 15 residues. V lost 0 bases, J lost 9 bases, and 15 bases lay in between. Germline-derived CDR1 and CDR2 are GTSNPN and SVGIG (reference sequence). In DNA form, the CDR3 reads TGTGCCTGGAGTGTACTCCGAGTTCGGCGTTCACCCCTCCACTTT. Translation: CAWSVLRVRRSPLHF.

The count of this clone is one. This chain connects TRBV9 to TRBJ2-1; 8 bases line up with TRBD2. Germline-derived CDR1 and CDR2 are SGDLS and YYNGEE. V lost 0 bases, J lost 4 bases, and 6 bases stayed unmatched. The CDR3 spans 16 residues. The CDR3 protein is CASSVGTSLKYNEQFF. Here the CDR3 DNA reads TGTGCCAGCAGCGTAGGGACTAGCCTAAAATACAATGAGCAGTTCTTC.

This chain connects TRBV7-9 to TRBJ1-6; 8 nucleotides line up with TRBD1. Germline CDR1 reads SEHNR; CDR2 reads FQNEAQ (reference sequence). The length of the CDR3 is 16 residues. V lost 4 bases to trimming and J lost 5 bases; unmatched junction nucleotides: 7. CDR3 amino acids: CASSSSGQGNNSPLHF. DNA of the CDR3: TGTGCCAGCAGCTCGTCCGGACAGGGAAATAATTCACCCCTCCACTTT.

This sequence joins TRBV7-9 and TRBJ2-5; TRBD1 matches 7 bases. The CDR3 is 16 amino acids. CDR1 is SEHNR, CDR2 FQNEAQ, per germline (reference sequence). V shed 3 bases, J shed 5 bases, and the junction held 12 bases outside the gene matches. CDR3 sequence (DNA): TGTGCCAGCAGCTTCGACAGGGTGGGCCTGGGGGAGACCCAGTACTTC. It is translated as CASSFDRVGLGETQYF.

There are a few counts of this clone. This rearrangement joins TRBV29-1 to TRBJ1-2; unclear D gene. The CDR3 has 11 amino acids. V lost 6 bases to trimming and J lost 4 bases, with 9 bases between them. In germline, CDR1 is SQVTM, CDR2 ANQGSEA. CDR3 sequence (DNA): TGCAGCGTCTCGGACGGCTATGGCTACACCTTC. Its translation: CSVSDGYGYTF.

The chain employs TRBV5-1 and TRBJ1-1; 7 bases fit TRBD1. The CDR3 is made up of 15 amino acids. J lost 4 bases, V lost 4 bases, and 10 bases had no gene match. CDR1 and CDR2 from the germline V gene are SGHRS and YFSETQ. The CDR3 DNA sequence: TGCGCCAGCAGCCCCCCTGACAGGGAGGTCACTGAAGCTTTCTTT. Amino acid sequence: CASSPPDREVTEAFF.

This chain connects TRBV2 to TRBJ1-5, with 10 bases lining up with TRBD1. From germline, CDR1 is SNHLY and CDR2 FYNNEI. This CDR3 has 15 residues. Trimming at V came to 3 bases and at J to 5 bases, leaving 4 bases not matched to a gene. The CDR3 is CASSDQTGGYQPQHF. The DNA for the CDR3 is TGTGCCAGCAGTGATCAGACAGGGGGCTATCAGCCCCAGCATTTT.

The chain joins TRBV28 to TRBJ1-5; D gene ambiguous. This CDR3 region has 15 residues. From germline, CDR1 is MDHEN and CDR2 SYDVKM. Trimming stripped 4 bases from V and 8 bases from J, with 18 bases between. CDR3 nucleotides: TGTGCCAGCAGTTCCGGAGGAGGTCGAGAGAAGCCCCAGCATTTT. This encodes CASSSGGGREKPQHF.

The chain joins TRBV7-9 to TRBJ1-2; no clear D. The CDR3 totals 14 residues. Germline loops: CDR1 SEHNR, CDR2 FQNEAQ (reference sequence). V lost 3 bases to trimming and J lost 0 bases, with 8 bases between them. CDR3 sequence reads: CASSFQAPNYGYTF. CDR3 DNA sequence: TGTGCCAGCAGCTTCCAGGCACCTAACTATGGCTACACCTTC.

This chain uses TRBV19 with TRBJ1-5; tentative D call: TRBD1 (6 bases). Germline assignment: CDR1 LNHDA and CDR2 SQIVND (reference sequence). Trimming took off 9 bases at V and 5 bases at J, with 14 bases between the two ends. This CDR3 is built from 13 residues. The CDR3 DNA reads as TGTGCCAGCACTAGACAGGACTATCAGCCCCAGCATTTT. Its translation: CASTRQDYQPQHF.

The DNA for the CDR3 is TGTGCCAGTAGTATAGAAGACAGGGGGAATGAGCAGTTCTTC. Residues: CASSIEDRGNEQFF. The chain combines TRBV19 with TRBJ2-1; 9 bases agree with TRBD1. Germline CDR1 and CDR2: LNHDA and SQIVND (reference sequence). After removal of 0 bases from V and 7 bases from J, the junction contained 1 base not matched to a gene. The CDR3 runs to 14 residues.

The chain recombines TRBV27 with TRBJ2-1, with D tentatively TRBD1 or TRBD2 (6 bases each). CDR3 length: 15 residues. Trimming pared 7 bases from V and 6 bases from J, leaving 19 bases between. The germline gives CDR1 MNHEY, CDR2 SMNVEV (reference sequence). CDR3 nucleotides: TGTGCCAGCAACCCACGGGGGCTTCTTACCAATGAGCAGTTCTTC. Its protein is CASNPRGLLTNEQFF.

The chain recombines TRBV11-2 with TRBJ1-4; no reliable D call. The V gene lost 5 bases and the J gene lost 4 bases, with 14 bases spanning the gap. Per the germline V gene, CDR1 is SGHAT and CDR2 is FQNNGV. The CDR3 runs to 15 residues. CDR3 nucleotide sequence: TGTGCCAGCAGCACCCGGGCAGCTTTTAATGAAAAACTGTTTTTT. Its protein product is CASSTRAAFNEKLFF.

The rearrangement uses TRBV6-5 and TRBJ2-3; D is perhaps TRBD1 (6 bases). V was trimmed by 7 bases and J by 2 bases, leaving 13 bases between them. The CDR3 is 14 amino acids. Germline lookup yields CDR1 MNHEY and CDR2 SVGAGI. The chain's CDR3 is CASKGRGFTDTQYF. CDR3 DNA: TGTGCCAGCAAAGGCAGGGGCTTCACAGATACGCAGTATTTT.

This clone was seen more than once but under ten times. This sequence joins TRBV6-4 and TRBJ2-7; TRBD2 matches 10 bases. CDR1 is MRHNA, CDR2 SNTAGT, per germline. The V segment lost 6 bases and the J segment 11 bases; nucleotides outside the gene matches: 7. The CDR3 extends over 12 amino acids. DNA for the CDR3: TGTGCCAGCAGCGACGGAGGGACTAGCGAGTACGTC. This codes for CASSDGGTSEYV.

This clone turned up a few times. In DNA form, the CDR3 reads TGTGCCAGCATAGCGGGGGGTCTTCTCAGCACCGGGGAGCTGTTTTTT. This encodes CASIAGGLLSTGELFF. V usage is TRBV28 and J usage is TRBJ2-2, with TRBD2 identical over 10 bases. Germline-derived CDR1 and CDR2 are MDHEN and SYDVKM. V was clipped by 7 bases and J by 4 bases; unmatched bases: 9. This CDR3 has 16 amino acids. Combining the CDR3 with reference TRBV28 and TRBJ2-2 gives the whole variable domain DVKVTQSSRYLVKRTGEKVFLECVQDMDHENMFWYRQDPGLGLRLIYFSYDVKMKEKGDIPEGYSVSREKKERFSLILESASTNQTSMYLCASIAGGLLSTGELFFGEGSRLTVL.

J is TRBJ2-2 and V is TRBV5-1; D perhaps matches TRBD2 (6 bases). This CDR3 is 15 amino acids long. Germline assignment: CDR1 SGHRS and CDR2 YFSETQ. Trimming cost V 0 bases and J 7 bases, with 13 bases left between them. CDR3: CASSLDTGGGGELFF. As DNA, the CDR3 is TGCGCCAGCAGCTTGGACACCGGGGGTGGCGGGGAGCTGTTTTTT.

This chain uses TRBV19 with TRBJ1-5; D not certain. The CDR3 sequence is 12 residues long. V gave up 6 bases and J gave up 5 bases, with 8 bases separating them. Germline V CDR1 and CDR2: LNHDA, SQIVND (reference sequence). DNA of the CDR3: TGTGCCAGTAGGGACCGTGATCAGCCCCAGCATTTT. Its translation: CASRDRDQPQHF.

V gene TRBV6-5 combines with J gene TRBJ2-5, with 7 bases that match TRBD2. The CDR3 consists of 13 residues. J was trimmed by 5 bases and V by 0 bases; bases with no gene match: 0. The germline CDR1 and CDR2 sequences are MNHEY and SVGAGI. CDR3 region: CASSYSGGETQYF. The CDR3 DNA follows: TGTGCCAGCAGTTACTCGGGGGGGGAGACCCAGTACTTC.